This T cell receptor (beta chain) was sequenced in a study of T cell responses to AZD1222 COVID-19 vaccine. Looking at the study overall: Investigators merged groups given second doses at roughly 4 or roughly 12 weeks.

Assay: immunoSEQ multiplex PCR; the TCRdb copy retains only in-frame clones and omits some. The sample has about 140,000 clones; approximately 89% are singletons. Per the germline V gene, CDR1 is MNHNY and CDR2 is SVGAGI (reference sequence). The CDR3 length is 17 residues. The V end was cut by 5 bases, the J end by 1 base, with 20 bases between. The TCR was taken from an adult in good health. The source material was peripheral blood, sampled on day 0 of AZD1222 vaccination. The chain links TRBV6-6 to TRBJ1-1; tentatively, D is TRBD1 (5 bases). The CDR3 loop is CASSLSGTAETNTEAFF. The CDR3, as DNA: TGTGCCAGCAGTCTATCCGGGACCGCAGAAACGAACACTGAAGCTTTCTTT.